The 27 T cell receptor beta chains below all came from one sample that was sequenced in a study of CD8 T cells in ankylosing spondylitis. One entry per CDR3 protein, called by TCRdb with MiXCR from the 5' RACE reads. The profile shows about 350,000 distinct CDR3 sequences, 20% of them singletons. The sequencing sample was made of blood, either unsorted or a sorted T cell fraction (not recorded which). These receptors originate from a male donor with ankylosing spondylitis or in good health (not recorded which).

This clonotype was seen only a few times. The chain employs TRBV13 and TRBJ2-1, with D maybe TRBD1 (6 bases). This CDR3 has 14 amino acids. V shed 5 bases and J shed 2 bases, with 10 bases lying between them. Germline V CDR1 and CDR2: PRHDT, FYEKMQ (reference sequence). The CDR3 here is CASSPRQAYNEQFF. CDR3 DNA: TGTGCCAGCAGCCCCCGACAGGCCTACAATGAGCAGTTCTTC.

The V call is TRBV10-1, the J call TRBJ2-2, with a tentative D call TRBD1 (5 bases). Germline CDR1 WNHNN, CDR2 SYGVQD (reference sequence). The CDR3 sequence is 13 residues long. Trimming pared 6 bases from V and 6 bases from J, leaving 11 bases between. CDR3 sequence reads: CASRSSGSGELFF. CDR3 bases: TGCGCCAGCAGGAGCTCAGGGTCCGGGGAGCTGTTTTTT.

The chain uses TRBV3-1 and TRBJ2-7; a possible D gene is TRBD2 (5 bases). Trimming removed 2 bases from V and 0 bases from J, with 8 bases in between. CDR1 LGHDT and CDR2 YNNKEL come from the germline V gene (reference sequence). This CDR3 comprises 14 residues. CDR3 in DNA: TGTGCCAGCAGCCAACGGGATCCCTCCTACGAGCAGTACTTC. It specifies CASSQRDPSYEQYF.

This rearrangement joins TRBV27 to TRBJ1-3; no clear D gene. V was shortened by 0 bases and J by 7 bases, with 13 bases between the two germline ends. Germline V gene data show CDR1 as MNHEY and CDR2 as SMNVEV (reference sequence). This CDR3 has 15 residues. CDR3 coding DNA: TGTGCCAGCAGTTTATCTCAGGCCGCGGGGAACACCATATATTTT. Translation: CASSLSQAAGNTIYF.

The chain has TRBV7-9 and TRBJ2-5; a weak D match, TRBD1 (6 bases). The germline V gene encodes CDR1 SEHNR and CDR2 FQNEAQ (reference sequence). With 6 bases removed from V and 0 bases from J, the gap between germline ends came to 11 bases. This CDR3 region has 14 residues. DNA of the CDR3: TGTGCCAGCAGTTACCGGGACAACCAAGAGACCCAGTACTTC. As protein: CASSYRDNQETQYF.

This clonotype was found a few times. V is TRBV6-2 or TRBV6-3 and J is TRBJ2-7, with 11 bases lining up with TRBD2. The CDR3 loop spans 21 amino acids. V was pared by 6 bases and J by 4 bases, with 26 bases of the junction left unmatched. Germline V gives CDR1 MNHEY, CDR2 SVGEGT. The CDR3 protein is CASSSGPRTSGRLVPKYEQYF. As DNA, the CDR3 is TGTGCCAGCAGCTCCGGACCACGGACTAGCGGGCGTCTGGTACCGAAATACGAGCAGTACTTC.

This clonotype appeared a few times. The J gene is TRBJ2-1, the V gene TRBV11-2; no firm D call. Germline-derived CDR1 and CDR2 are SGHAT and FQNNGV. The CDR3 is 17 residues long. The ends were cut back, 1 base at V and 0 bases at J, with 13 bases in the middle. The CDR3 spells CASSLVADLSSYNEQFF. The CDR3 DNA reads TGTGCCAGCAGCTTAGTTGCCGATCTAAGCTCCTACAATGAGCAGTTCTTC.

This clonotype has more than one count but fewer than ten. V gene TRBV12-3 or TRBV12-4 combines with J gene TRBJ2-1; 7 positions match TRBD1. Germline trimming cut 6 bases from V and 4 bases from J; bases unmatched to any gene: 9. This CDR3 region has 15 residues. CDR3 residues: CASSPTGAPYNEQFF. The DNA for the CDR3 is TGTGCCAGCAGCCCTACAGGGGCCCCTTACAATGAGCAGTTCTTC.

V usage is TRBV27 and J usage is TRBJ2-1; D remains unclear. Germline V gene data show CDR1 as MNHEY and CDR2 as SMNVEV (reference sequence). The CDR3 loop spans 12 amino acids. Trimming stripped 5 bases from V and 6 bases from J, with 8 bases between. This chain's CDR3 is CASSAYLNEQFF. DNA of the CDR3: TGTGCCAGCAGTGCCTATCTCAATGAGCAGTTCTTC.

The table lists this clonotype with a few counts. The CDR3 DNA reads TGTGCCAGCAGCTTTGTCGCAACCACTGAAGCTTTCTTT. Residues: CASSFVATTEAFF. The V call is TRBV7-9, the J call TRBJ1-1; no clear D. This CDR3 has 13 amino acids. In germline, CDR1 is SEHNR, CDR2 FQNEAQ (reference sequence). With 3 bases removed from V and 4 bases from J, the gap between germline ends came to 9 bases. Using reference TRBV7-9 and TRBJ1-1 for the parts outside the CDR3, the full variable domain is DTGVSQNPRHKITKRGQNVTFRCDPISEHNRLYWYRQTLGQGPEFLTYFQNEAQLEKSRLLSDRFSAERPKGSFSTLEIQRTEQGDSAMYLCASSFVATTEAFFGQGTRLTVV.

This chain links TRBV10-3 with TRBJ2-6, with D unclear. Germline V gives CDR1 ENHRY, CDR2 SYGVKD. Trimming cost V 8 bases and J 2 bases, with 10 bases left between them. The CDR3 length is 14 residues. Written as DNA, the CDR3 is TGTGCCATCGATGAAGGAGCTGGGGCCAACGTCCTGACTTTC. Translating gives CAIDEGAGANVLTF.

In its sample, this clonotype was seen a few times. The chain's CDR3 is CSATSWGMETQYF. In DNA form, the CDR3 reads TGCAGTGCTACGAGTTGGGGGATGGAGACCCAGTACTTC. The chain recombines TRBV20-1 with TRBJ2-5; possibly TRBD1 or TRBD2 for D (5 bases each). This CDR3 region has 13 residues. V was clipped by 4 bases and J by 5 bases, with 14 bases between them. Germline V lookup: CDR1 DFQATT, CDR2 SNEGSKA (reference sequence).

The CDR3 nucleotides are TGTGCCAGCAGCCCTCCCGGGACAGGGTATGAGCAGTTCTTC. Amino acids: CASSPPGTGYEQFF. The rearrangement uses TRBV7-8 and TRBJ2-1; TRBD1 matches 9 bases. This CDR3 region has 14 residues. Germline loops: CDR1 SGHVS, CDR2 FQNEAQ. After removal of 5 bases from V and 8 bases from J, the junction contained 7 bases not matched to a gene.

V and J are TRBV12-3 or TRBV12-4 and TRBJ2-7; D may correspond to TRBD1 or TRBD2 (5 bases each). This CDR3 has 14 amino acids. V was shortened by 5 bases and J by 2 bases, with 13 bases between the two germline ends. CDR3 nucleotide sequence: TGTGCCAGCAGTCCCCGGGACGGAACCTACGAGCAGTACTTC. The encoded protein is CASSPRDGTYEQYF.

This chain joins TRBV7-9 and TRBJ2-3, with D unclear. V lost 5 bases, J lost 5 bases, and 14 bases lay in between. CDR3 size: 14 residues. The germline V gene has CDR1 SEHNR and CDR2 FQNEAQ (reference sequence). As DNA, the CDR3 is TGTGCCAGCAGCCCAATTGGCTATGGAGATACGCAGTATTTT. This codes for CASSPIGYGDTQYF.

This clonotype was observed a few times. The chain couples TRBV4-1 to TRBJ2-2; D is perhaps TRBD1 or TRBD2 (5 bases each). V was clipped by 2 bases and J by 4 bases, with 17 bases between them. The CDR3 has 17 amino acids. The germline gives CDR1 MGHRA, CDR2 YSYEKL. The CDR3 loop is CASSQLGETVLTGELFF. The CDR3 region has the DNA TGCGCCAGCAGCCAACTCGGGGAGACAGTGCTCACCGGGGAGCTGTTTTTT.

CDR3 in DNA: TGTGCCAGCAGTTACCTCGGGGACCAGTCAGCTTTTAACTATGGCTACACCTTC. It translates to CASSYLGDQSAFNYGYTF. The V gene is TRBV6-5, the J gene TRBJ1-2; TRBD1 might be the D (5 bases). Per germline, CDR1 MNHEY and CDR2 SVGAGI. The length of the CDR3 is 18 residues. Trimming shortened V by 2 bases and J by 1 base, and 20 bases separated the two germline ends.

On this clonotype itself: The CDR3 carries no conserved terminal phenylalanine or tryptophan, so it likely arises from a read error. Because the CDR3's place on the DNA is in doubt, the DNA is left out and the CDR3 is given as listed by TCRdb. The CDR3 protein is CASSQVDGQLA. The V and J genes are TRBV3-1 and TRBJ2-3; the D segment call TRBD1 is taken from the table without a DNA check. The CDR3 totals 11 residues, both ends included. Germline V CDR1 and CDR2: LGHDT, YNNKEL (reference sequence).

In this sample, this clonotype turned up a few times. The rearrangement joins TRBV27 to TRBJ2-7; TRBD1 agrees at 9 bases. Germline values: CDR1 MNHEY, CDR2 SMNVEV (reference sequence). This CDR3 spans 15 amino acids. V shed 3 bases and J 3 bases; nucleotides not matched to a gene: 6. This CDR3 is CASSLSGTGFYEQYF. As DNA, the CDR3 is TGTGCCAGCAGTTTGTCGGGGACAGGGTTCTACGAGCAGTACTTC.

J is TRBJ2-7 and V is TRBV20-1; D gene ambiguous. The CDR3 totals 13 residues. V lost 4 bases to trimming and J lost 2 bases, with 12 bases between them. CDR1 DFQATT and CDR2 SNEGSKA come from the germline V gene (reference sequence). The CDR3 loop is CSANIGGPYEQYF. The CDR3 DNA reads TGCAGTGCTAACATCGGCGGACCCTACGAGCAGTACTTC.

This clonotype was seen a few times. This rearrangement joins TRBV12-3 or TRBV12-4 to TRBJ2-7; 8 positions agree with TRBD2. The CDR3 extends over 16 amino acids. The ends lost 5 bases at V and 0 bases at J; junction bases unmatched: 9. The CDR3, as DNA: TGTGCCAGCAGTCCCAGCGGGGGTCACAGCTCCTACGAGCAGTACTTC. Its protein product is CASSPSGGHSSYEQYF.

CDR3 protein: CSAPDRGGGNTIYF. DNA for the CDR3: TGCAGTGCCCCAGACAGGGGAGGTGGAAACACCATATATTTT. V is TRBV20-1 and J is TRBJ1-3; 8 positions match TRBD1. The J segment lost 3 bases and the V segment lost 6 bases, leaving 7 bases of the junction unmatched. Germline V lookup: CDR1 DFQATT, CDR2 SNEGSKA (reference sequence). CDR3 length: 14 amino acids.

This clonotype was counted only a few times. The chain joins TRBV9 to TRBJ2-1; a weak D match, TRBD2 (5 bases). Germline V gives CDR1 SGDLS, CDR2 YYNGEE. The CDR3 runs to 13 residues. V lost 0 bases and J 7 bases, leaving 8 bases between the germline ends. The CDR3 nucleotides are TGTGCCAGCAGCGTAGGGCCGGGAAATGAGCAGTTCTTC. Encoded protein: CASSVGPGNEQFF. The whole variable domain, remainder taken from reference TRBV9 and TRBJ2-1, is DSGVTQTPKHLITATGQRVTLRCSPRSGDLSVYWYQQSLDQGLQFLIQYYNGEERAKGNILERFSAQQFPDLHSELNLSSLELGDSALYFCASSVGPGNEQFFGPGTRLTVL.

The V and J genes are TRBV12-3 or TRBV12-4 and TRBJ2-3, with 11 bases identical to TRBD2. This CDR3 contains 12 residues. V lost 6 bases to trimming and J lost 14 bases; unmatched junction nucleotides: 7. The CDR3 region has the DNA TGTGCCAGCAGCCTTCTAGCGGGGGGCCTGTATTTT. The encoded protein is CASSLLAGGLYF.

This clonotype has a count of ten or more. V and J are TRBV3-1 and TRBJ2-7; D gene unclear. This CDR3 spans 12 amino acids. V dropped 2 bases and J dropped 2 bases, with 4 bases sitting between them. CDR1 is LGHDT, CDR2 YNNKEL, per germline (reference sequence). CDR3 bases: TGTGCCAGCAGCCAACTTGCCTACGAGCAGTACTTC. This sequence encodes CASSQLAYEQYF.

This rearrangement joins TRBV29-1 to TRBJ2-1; TRBD1 matches 9 bases. The V gene's germline CDR1 is SQVTM and CDR2 ANQGSEA. There are 14 residues in the CDR3. The V and J ends lost 1 base and 9 bases, in that order; junction bases with no gene match: 7. CDR3 region: CSVEGTGVIGEQFF. The CDR3 nucleotides are TGCAGCGTTGAAGGGACAGGGGTCATCGGTGAGCAGTTCTTC.

V usage is TRBV27 and J usage is TRBJ1-2; 8 bases align to TRBD1. The CDR3 runs to 16 residues. Per germline, CDR1 MNHEY and CDR2 SMNVEV (reference sequence). Trimming at V came to 0 bases and at J to 8 bases, leaving 11 bases not matched to a gene. In nucleotides, the CDR3 is TGTGCCAGCAGTTTATCCCCCGCTACAGGGGGAAGGGGCTACACCTTC. It codes for CASSLSPATGGRGYTF.